This TCR beta chain derives from a study of OX40 agonist ivuxolimab in advanced cancers. Looking at the study overall: Six ivuxolimab dose levels, 0.01 to 10 mg/kg, were given intravenously every 2 weeks. Prior anti-PD-1, anti-PD-L1 or anti-CTLA-4 therapy did not bar entry, and roughly 40% had some. Overall study findings and caveats: Blood T cells, both CD4+ and CD8+, expanded clonally by week 6 at 0.1 to 3.0 mg/kg. More expanded clones were seen, on average, in CD8+ T cells than in CD4+.

Germline CDR1 and CDR2: MNHEY and SMNVEV (reference sequence). Losses at the gene ends were 6 bases for V and 6 bases for J; bases not matched to a gene: 10. The CDR3 runs 14 residues. The assay was immunoSEQ multiplex PCR, and TCRdb's table has in-frame clones only and misses some. Of tens of thousands of clones listed, roughly 90% were seen once; the top ten hold approximately 10%. Remarks on this clone: Antigen unknown.

This sequence was found in an adult with an advanced solid tumor such as melanoma, head and neck, liver or kidney cancer. Sequencing used CD4+ or CD8+ T cells sorted from blood, obtained in a trial of the OX40 agonist ivuxolimab. This sequence joins TRBV27 and TRBJ2-7, with 8 bases that match TRBD2. The CDR3 loop reads CASSPGGGTGEQYF. Here the CDR3 DNA reads TGTGCCAGCAGCCCCGGGGGGGGAACGGGCGAGCAGTACTTC.